This T cell receptor beta chain stems from a study of blood T cell repertoires in COVID-19. Overall study context: The United States, Italy and Spain provided the acute and convalescent COVID-19 samples. T cells, B-cell-depleted T cells, or PBMCs provided the cDNA or gDNA that served as material.

Authors' analysis steps: Amplified reference gene primers provided the basis for estimating nucleated cell counts. Sequencing was performed with immunoSEQ multiplex PCR; in TCRdb, only in-frame clones are kept and a portion is missing. V and J calls and clone size are given by that table; D and trimming were obtained from the DNA. The sample has about 480,000 clones, 87% seen once; the top ten hold nearly 2%. Trimming left V 2 bases short and J 4 bases short, with 8 bases between. CDR3 size: 13 residues. Germline-derived CDR1 and CDR2 are SGHTA and FQGNSA. Clinical histories supplied by participants themselves formed the basis of cohort assignment.

The sequence derives from a woman aged 18 to 35 with acute COVID-19. Sequencing was performed on PBMCs or T cells enriched from blood (not recorded which). The genes are TRBV7-2 and TRBJ1-2; no firm D call. CDR3 sequence: CASSLQDTYGYTF. The CDR3 DNA reads TGTGCCAGCAGCTTACAGGATACCTATGGCTACACCTTC.